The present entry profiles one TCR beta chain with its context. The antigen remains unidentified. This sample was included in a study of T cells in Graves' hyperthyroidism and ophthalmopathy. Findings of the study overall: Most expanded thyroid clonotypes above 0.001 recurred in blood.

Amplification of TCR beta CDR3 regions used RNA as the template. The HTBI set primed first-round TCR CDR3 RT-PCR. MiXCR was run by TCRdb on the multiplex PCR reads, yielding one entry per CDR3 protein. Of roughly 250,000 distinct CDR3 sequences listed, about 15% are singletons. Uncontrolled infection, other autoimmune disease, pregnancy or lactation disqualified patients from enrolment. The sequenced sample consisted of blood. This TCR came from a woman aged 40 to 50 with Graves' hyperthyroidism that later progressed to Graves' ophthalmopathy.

CDR3 protein: CSAPYTGSYGYTF. The CDR3 nucleotides read TGCAGTGCCCCGTATACAGGTTCCTATGGCTACACCTTC. J is TRBJ1-2 and V is TRBV20-1, with a tentative D call TRBD1 (5 bases). The CDR3 consists of 13 residues. CDR1 and CDR2 (germline): DFQATT, SNEGSKA (reference sequence). V was trimmed by 6 bases and J by 4 bases, leaving 15 bases between them.